This is a list of T cell receptor beta chains from one sample in a study of cytomegalovirus exposure and HLA in healthy donors. Here immunoSEQ multiplex PCR was the method, and the copy in TCRdb shows in-frame clones only, minus some. This sample yields approximately 120,000 clones, of which around four fifths are seen a single time; about 19% belongs to the top ten. Sequenced input: PBMCs. The receptors shown here come from a man between 18 and 35 years old in good health and CMV-seropositive. The CDR3 runs from the conserved cysteine through the conserved F or W.

V	CDR3
TRBV5-1	CASSLQGADGYTF
TRBV5-1	CASSLEGSNTEAFF
TRBV10-3	CAISRDSNQPQHF
TRBV6-5	CASSYSQYNSPLHF
TRBV5-5	CASSRRGSEETQYF
TRBV7-8	CATQRGSYNEQFF
TRBV7-7	CASSGVGGAITDTQYF
TRBV7-9	CASSSTGANYGYTF
TRBV18	CASSREASRAWGAEAFF
TRBV7-9	CASSFSQGKDTQYF
TRBV13	CASSSFDRGPGGYTF
TRBV6-4	CASSEFGGYTEAFF
TRBV6-5	CASQNVGANVLTF
TRBV19	CASNPGQGHEQYF
TRBV11-2	CASSLDQALYYEQYF
TRBV7-3	CASSQGPPGSGNTIYF
TRBV19	CASDGQGAYQPQHF
TRBV28	CASSSRYEQYF
TRBV30	CAWTQVQGISYEQYF